This T cell receptor (beta chain) is from a study of siplizumab effects on memory and regulatory T cells (dated by TCRdb to the late 2010s). In terms of the full investigation: The effect of the anti-CD2 antibody siplizumab on alloreactive T-cell subsets was examined in allogeneic mixed lymphocyte reactions constructed from human PBMCs.

Findings and caveats that apply to the study as a whole: Siplizumab significantly reduced the cumulative frequency of alloreactive sequences traceable to unstimulated CD4+ memory T cells. Because sequences at frequencies below about 10^-5 were poorly captured, only a minor fraction of alloreactive clones could be mapped back to unstimulated subsets. The suppressive function of proliferating Tregs from siplizumab cultures was not functionally confirmed. Greater diversity appeared to be present in unstimulated naive T cells than in memory T cells, and a substantial contribution to the alloresponse seemed to be made by naive cells. Among mappable alloreactive CD4+ clones, the Treg-derived fraction averaged approximately 63% with siplizumab versus around 25% in control reactions. About 80-96% of proliferating CD4+ or CD8+ clones could not be given a naive or memory phenotype.

The table lists this clone with a count of one. Its cognate antigen has yet to be identified. No base quality information exists; no much larger clone differs at one position. V loses 5 bases, J loses 5 bases, and the germline ends lie 18 bases apart. The CDR3 runs 15 residues from the cysteine to the phenylalanine. CDR3 DNA only is kept here, 45 bases in frame from base 1. In the germline V gene, CDR1 corresponds to MNHNS and CDR2 to SASEGT. In addition, sequencing in three donor pairs included unstimulated CD8+ effector memory subsets alongside CD4+ naive, CD8+ naive, CD8+ TEMRA and CD4+ memory subsets. Sorted unstimulated T cells and proliferating T cells recovered from mixed lymphocyte reactions underwent TCRbeta CDR3 sequencing. Fresh whole blood from ten HLA-typed healthy donors was used as the source from which PBMCs were isolated. The protocol used for the library was the immunoSEQ multiplex PCR assay. About 10^5 TCR templates per sample were assayed by the deep sequencing platform. Genomic DNA extracted from sorted T cells was used for TCRbeta CDR3 sequencing. Regarding the original processing steps: The R programming language was used for the clonal analysis of the TCRbeta CDR3 data. Alloreactive CD4+ and CD8+ clones were identified by comparing unstimulated samples to CFSE-low samples taken after the reaction. Regulatory or non-regulatory origin was assigned to alloreactive CD4+ clones by matching of sequences to sorted unstimulated Treg and non-Treg repertoires. TCRdb's version of the immuneACCESS table is confined to in-frame rearrangements and falls short of the full clone set. An unresolved V gene accounts for under half of the shortfall where checked; the remainder is of unknown origin. The DNA was the basis for D and trimming; V, J and clone size are from that table. Within this sample are about 60,000 clones, with roughly 80% of them counted one time only. The ten most abundant clones make up approximately 4% of the sample.

The clonotype comes from a human donor in good health. The chain employs TRBV6-1 and TRBJ1-2, and perhaps TRBD1 as D gene, on 6 matching bases. Specimen: memory CD4+ T cells sorted from blood. The cell subset or site label on this specimen signifies: unstimulated CD4+ memory T cells. CDR3 sequence: CASSLRLTGEYGYTF. The nucleotide sequence is given as TGTGCCAGCAGTCTCCGACTGACAGGAGAATATGGCTACACCTTC.